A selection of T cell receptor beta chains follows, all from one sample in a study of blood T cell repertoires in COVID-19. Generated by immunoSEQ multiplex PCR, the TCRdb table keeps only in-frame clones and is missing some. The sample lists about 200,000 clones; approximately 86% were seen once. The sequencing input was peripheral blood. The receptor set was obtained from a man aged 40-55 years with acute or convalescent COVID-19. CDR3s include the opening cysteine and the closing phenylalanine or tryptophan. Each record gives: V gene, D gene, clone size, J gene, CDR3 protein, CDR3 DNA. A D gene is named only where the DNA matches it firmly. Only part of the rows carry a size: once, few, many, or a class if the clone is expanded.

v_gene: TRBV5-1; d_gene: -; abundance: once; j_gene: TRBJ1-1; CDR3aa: CASRVTGRNTEAFF; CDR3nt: TGCGCCAGCAGAGTGACAGGTCGGAACACTGAAGCTTTCTTT
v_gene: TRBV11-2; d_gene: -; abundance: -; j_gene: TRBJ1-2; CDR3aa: CASSWQGHGYTF; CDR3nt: TGTGCCAGCAGTTGGCAGGGGCATGGCTACACCTTC
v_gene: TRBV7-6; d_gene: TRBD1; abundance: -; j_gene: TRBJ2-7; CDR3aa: CASREGDRGTYEQYF; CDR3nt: TGTGCCAGCAGGGAGGGGGACAGGGGCACCTACGAGCAGTACTTC
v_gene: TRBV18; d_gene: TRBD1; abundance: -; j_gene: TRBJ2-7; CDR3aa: CASSTLQTGGFSYEQYF; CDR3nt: TGTGCCAGCTCAACCCTGCAAACAGGGGGATTCTCCTACGAGCAGTACTTC
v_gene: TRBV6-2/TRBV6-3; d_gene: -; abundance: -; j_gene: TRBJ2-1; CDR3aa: CASSYPPTTSRPYNEQFF; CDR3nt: TGTGCCAGCAGTTACCCCCCTACGACTAGTCGCCCCTACAATGAGCAGTTCTTC
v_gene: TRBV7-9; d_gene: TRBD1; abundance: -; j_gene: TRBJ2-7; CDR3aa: CASSPGQGLGRSYEQYF; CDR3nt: TGTGCCAGCAGCCCCGGACAGGGGTTGGGCCGCTCCTACGAGCAGTACTTC
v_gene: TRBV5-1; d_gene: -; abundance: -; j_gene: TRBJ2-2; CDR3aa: CASSLGGNGELFF; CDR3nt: TGCGCCAGCAGCTTAGGCGGGAACGGGGAGCTGTTTTTT
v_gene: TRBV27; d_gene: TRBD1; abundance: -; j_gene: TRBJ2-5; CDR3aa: CASNAWTGGQETQYF; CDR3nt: TGTGCCAGCAACGCGTGGACAGGGGGGCAAGAGACCCAGTACTTC
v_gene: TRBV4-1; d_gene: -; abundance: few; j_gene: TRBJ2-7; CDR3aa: CASSLQRGTGSSYEQYF; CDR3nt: TGCGCCAGCAGCCTCCAGCGGGGGACAGGGTCCTCCTACGAGCAGTACTTC
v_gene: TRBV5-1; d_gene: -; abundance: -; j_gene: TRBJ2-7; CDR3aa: CASSFIDPLAEQYF; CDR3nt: TGCGCCAGCAGCTTCATCGACCCTTTAGCCGAGCAGTACTTC
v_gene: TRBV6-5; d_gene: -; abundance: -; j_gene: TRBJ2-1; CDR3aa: CASRRLSGNEQFF; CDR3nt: TGTGCCAGCAGACGACTTTCAGGGAATGAGCAGTTCTTC
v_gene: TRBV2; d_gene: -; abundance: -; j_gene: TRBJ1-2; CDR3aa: CASSRASYGYTF; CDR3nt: TGTGCCAGCAGCAGGGCCTCCTATGGCTACACCTTC
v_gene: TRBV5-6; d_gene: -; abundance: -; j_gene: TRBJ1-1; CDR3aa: CASSWGQPQDTEAFF; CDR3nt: TGTGCCAGCAGCTGGGGCCAACCGCAGGACACTGAAGCTTTCTTT
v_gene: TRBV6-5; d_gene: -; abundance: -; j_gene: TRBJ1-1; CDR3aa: CASSYSEVAYTEAFF; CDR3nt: TGTGCCAGCAGTTACTCGGAAGTAGCGTACACTGAAGCTTTCTTT
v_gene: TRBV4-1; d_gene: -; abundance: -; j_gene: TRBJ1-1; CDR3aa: CASSQDGTGGTEAFF; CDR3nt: TGCGCCAGCAGCCAAGATGGGACCGGGGGCACTGAAGCTTTCTTT
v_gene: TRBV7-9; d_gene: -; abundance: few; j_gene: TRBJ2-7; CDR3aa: CASSPRGLTSYEQYF; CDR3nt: TGTGCCAGCAGCCCCCGGGGTCTTACGTCCTACGAGCAGTACTTC
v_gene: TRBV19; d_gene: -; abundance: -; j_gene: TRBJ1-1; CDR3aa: CASSQTVNTEAFF; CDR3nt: TGTGCCAGTAGCCAGACAGTGAACACTGAAGCTTTCTTT
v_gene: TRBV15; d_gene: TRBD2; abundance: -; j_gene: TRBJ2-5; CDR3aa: CATSRDQRAGGFQETQYF; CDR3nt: TGTGCCACCAGCAGAGATCAACGAGCGGGGGGGTTCCAAGAGACCCAGTACTTC
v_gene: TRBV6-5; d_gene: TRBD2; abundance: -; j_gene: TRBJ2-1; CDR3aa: CASSYSLAGAEQFF; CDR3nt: TGTGCCAGCAGTTACTCCCTAGCGGGAGCTGAGCAGTTCTTC
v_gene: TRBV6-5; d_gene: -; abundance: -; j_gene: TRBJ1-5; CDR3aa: CASSYGSINQPQHF; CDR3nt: TGTGCCAGCAGTTACGGGAGTATTAATCAGCCCCAGCATTTT
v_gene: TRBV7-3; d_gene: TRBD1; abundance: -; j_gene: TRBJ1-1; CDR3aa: CASSPQQGRGNTEAFF; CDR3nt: TGTGCCAGCAGCCCCCAACAGGGGCGGGGGAACACTGAAGCTTTCTTT
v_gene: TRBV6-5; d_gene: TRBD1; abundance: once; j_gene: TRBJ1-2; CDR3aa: CASSYSDRVGGYTF; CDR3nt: TGTGCCAGCAGTTACTCCGACAGGGTGGGTGGCTACACCTTC
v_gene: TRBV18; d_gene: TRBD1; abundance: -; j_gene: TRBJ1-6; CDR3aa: CASSPQGALRSPLHF; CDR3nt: TGTGCCAGCTCACCTCAGGGGGCGTTGAGATCACCCCTCCACTTT
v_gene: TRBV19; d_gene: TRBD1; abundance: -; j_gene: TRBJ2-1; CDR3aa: CASSADRGYNEQFF; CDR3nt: TGTGCCAGTAGTGCAGACAGGGGGTACAATGAGCAGTTCTTC
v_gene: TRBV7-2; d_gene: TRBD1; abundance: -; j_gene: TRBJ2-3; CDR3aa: CASSLGYRGSTDTQYF; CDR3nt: TGTGCCAGCAGCTTAGGATACAGGGGGAGCACAGATACGCAGTATTTT
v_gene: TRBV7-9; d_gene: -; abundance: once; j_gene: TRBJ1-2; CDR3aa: CASSSSRQAAIYGYTF; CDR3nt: TGTGCCAGCAGCTCAAGTAGACAGGCGGCGATCTATGGCTACACCTTC
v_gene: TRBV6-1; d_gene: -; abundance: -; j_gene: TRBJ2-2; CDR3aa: CASSEQGGTGELFF; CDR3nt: TGTGCCAGCAGTGAACAGGGTGGCACCGGGGAGCTGTTTTTT
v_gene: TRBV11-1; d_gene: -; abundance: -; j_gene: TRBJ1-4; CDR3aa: CASSLTGVINEKLFF; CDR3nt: TGTGCCAGCAGCTTAACCGGGGTGATTAATGAAAAACTGTTTTTT
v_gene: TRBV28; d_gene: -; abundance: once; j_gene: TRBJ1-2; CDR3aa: CASSRDRSYGYTF; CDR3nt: TGTGCCAGCAGTAGAGACAGGTCCTATGGCTACACCTTC
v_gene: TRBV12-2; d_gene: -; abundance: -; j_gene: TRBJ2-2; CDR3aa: CASRLGRVRANTGELFF; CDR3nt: TGTGCAAGTCGCTTAGGGAGGGTGAGAGCGAACACCGGGGAGCTGTTTTTT
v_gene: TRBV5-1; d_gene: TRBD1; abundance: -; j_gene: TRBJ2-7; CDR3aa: CASSTPKGQGGQYF; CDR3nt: TGCGCCAGCAGTACCCCCAAGGGACAGGGCGGGCAGTACTTC
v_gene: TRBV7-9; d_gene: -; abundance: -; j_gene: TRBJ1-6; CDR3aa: CASRRGGRGDNSPLHF; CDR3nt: TGTGCCAGCAGACGTGGGGGGAGGGGAGATAATTCACCCCTCCACTTT
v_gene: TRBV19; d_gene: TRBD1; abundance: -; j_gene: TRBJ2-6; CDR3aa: CASSVTGGARTGANVLTF; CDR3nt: TGTGCCAGTAGTGTCACAGGGGGCGCCCGTACTGGGGCCAACGTCCTGACTTTC
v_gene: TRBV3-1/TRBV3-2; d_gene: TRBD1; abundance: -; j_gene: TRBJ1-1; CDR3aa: CASSQGRDRRGAFF; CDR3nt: TGTGCCAGCAGCCAAGGGCGGGACAGAAGGGGAGCTTTCTTT
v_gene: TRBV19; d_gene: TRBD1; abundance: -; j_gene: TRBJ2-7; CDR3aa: CASSDAGTGPEQYF; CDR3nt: TGTGCCAGTAGTGACGCCGGGACAGGGCCCGAGCAGTACTTC
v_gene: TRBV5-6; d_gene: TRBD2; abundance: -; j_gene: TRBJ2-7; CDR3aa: CASSTLAGGLHEQYF; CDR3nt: TGTGCCAGCAGCACTCTAGCGGGAGGGCTCCACGAGCAGTACTTC
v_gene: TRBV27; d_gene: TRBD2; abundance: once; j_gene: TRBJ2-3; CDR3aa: CASRGRLGVAGGWYTQYF; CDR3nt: TGTGCCAGCAGAGGGAGATTGGGTGTGGCGGGAGGGTGGTATACGCAGTATTTT
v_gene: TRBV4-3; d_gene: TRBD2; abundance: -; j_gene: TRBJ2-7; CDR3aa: CASSQGLAGNYEQYF; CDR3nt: TGCGCCAGCAGCCAAGGACTAGCGGGGAACTACGAGCAGTACTTC
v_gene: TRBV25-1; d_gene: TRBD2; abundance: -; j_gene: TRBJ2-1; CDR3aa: CASSSRTSGGYNEQFF; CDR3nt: TGTGCCAGCAGTTCCAGGACTAGCGGGGGTTACAATGAGCAGTTCTTC
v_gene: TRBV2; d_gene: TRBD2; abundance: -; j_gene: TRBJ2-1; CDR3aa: CATSGGAVNEQFF; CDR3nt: TGTGCCACCTCCGGGGGGGCCGTCAATGAGCAGTTCTTC
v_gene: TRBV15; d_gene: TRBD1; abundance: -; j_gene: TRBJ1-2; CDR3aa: CATSDTGDGYTF; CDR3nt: TGTGCCACCAGCGATACAGGGGACGGCTACACCTTC
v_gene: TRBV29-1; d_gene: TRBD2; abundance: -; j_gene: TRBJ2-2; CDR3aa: CSVEGTSGVHTGELFF; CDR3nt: TGCAGCGTTGAGGGGACTAGCGGGGTTCACACCGGGGAGCTGTTTTTT
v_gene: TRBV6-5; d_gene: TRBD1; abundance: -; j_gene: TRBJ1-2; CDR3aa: CASSPRNRGNYGYTF; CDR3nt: TGTGCCAGCAGTCCCCGTAACAGGGGTAACTATGGCTACACCTTC
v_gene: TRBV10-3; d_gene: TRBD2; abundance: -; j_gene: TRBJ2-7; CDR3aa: CAISELAGGPAEQYF; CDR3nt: TGTGCCATCAGTGAGTTGGCGGGGGGGCCGGCCGAGCAGTACTTC
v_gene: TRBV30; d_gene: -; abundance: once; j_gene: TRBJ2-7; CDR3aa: CAWSSDIHEQYF; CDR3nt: TGTGCCTGGAGTTCGGACATCCACGAGCAGTACTTC
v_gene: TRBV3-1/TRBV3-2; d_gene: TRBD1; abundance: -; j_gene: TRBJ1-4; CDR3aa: CASSQDQVVAGGNEKLFF; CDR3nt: TGTGCCAGCAGCCAAGATCAGGTAGTGGCAGGGGGTAATGAAAAACTGTTTTTT
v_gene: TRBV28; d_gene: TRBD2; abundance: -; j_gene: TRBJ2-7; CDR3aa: CASSFLSSGYEQYF; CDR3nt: TGTGCCAGCAGTTTCCTTTCTAGCGGGTACGAGCAGTACTTC
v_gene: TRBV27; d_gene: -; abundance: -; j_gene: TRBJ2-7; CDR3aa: CASSPVDTAFYEQYF; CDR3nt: TGTGCCAGCAGCCCCGTGGACACGGCCTTCTACGAGCAGTACTTC
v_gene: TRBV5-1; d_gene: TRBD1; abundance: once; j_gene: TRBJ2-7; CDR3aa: CASSLPMHPGQKDYEQYF; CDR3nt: TGCGCCAGCAGCCTTCCGATGCACCCGGGACAGAAAGACTACGAGCAGTACTTC
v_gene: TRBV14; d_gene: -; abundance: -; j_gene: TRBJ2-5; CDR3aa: CASSQDYQSETQYF; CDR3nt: TGTGCCAGCAGCCAAGATTACCAGTCGGAGACCCAGTACTTC
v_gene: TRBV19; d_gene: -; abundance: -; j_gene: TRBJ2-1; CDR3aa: CASSITESSYNEQFF; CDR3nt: TGTGCCAGTAGTATAACGGAGAGCTCCTACAATGAGCAGTTCTTC
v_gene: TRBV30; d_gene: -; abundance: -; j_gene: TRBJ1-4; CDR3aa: CAWSEKQGTNEKLFF; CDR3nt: TGTGCCTGGAGCGAAAAACAGGGTACAAATGAAAAACTGTTTTTT
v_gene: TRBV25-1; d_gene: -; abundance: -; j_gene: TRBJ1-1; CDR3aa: CASSPGGGTEAFF; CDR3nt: TGTGCCAGCTCTCCTGGCGGGGGCACTGAAGCTTTCTTT